This TCR beta chain comes out of a study of PD-1 blockade in classical Hodgkin lymphoma. Data came from immunoSEQ multiplex PCR; TCRdb stores just in-frame clones and leaves some out. This repertoire shows 50,000 to 65,000 clones, approximately 89% found once; its top ten account for about 10%. Every patient relapsed after autologous stem cell transplantation, and brentuximab vedotin exposure varied. As regards this clone: Its antigen remains unknown.

Study-level findings and limits: Researchers reported that CD4+ TCR diversity, though not CD8+, rose significantly by C4D1. Those starting nivolumab under 1 year post-ASCT were excluded. Complete responders had baseline diversity similar to newly diagnosed patients. When set against healthy donors, newly diagnosed patients were reported to show lower baseline TCR diversity.

This specimen was peripheral blood mononuclear cells (PBMCs), taken before the second cycle of nivolumab. The TCR originated in a human donor with classical Hodgkin lymphoma.

CDR3 region: CATSKGTGELFF. The DNA for the CDR3 is TGTGCCACCTCTAAGGGGACCGGGGAGCTGTTTTTT. The rearrangement uses TRBV6-6 and TRBJ2-2, with a weak D call TRBD1 (5 bases). V lost 10 bases, J lost 5 bases, and 11 bases lay in between. Germline CDR1 is MNHNY and CDR2 is SVGAGI (reference sequence). The CDR3 sequence is 12 residues long.